The 22 T cell receptor beta chains below were found in one sample sequenced in a study of Graves' ophthalmopathy and Graves' hyperthyroidism. As the template, RNA transcripts were used to amplify TCR beta CDR3 regions. RT-PCR with HTBI primers came first, then second-round multiplex PCR. TCRdb itself ran the multiplex PCR reads through MiXCR, one entry per CDR3 protein. Counted here are approximately 1.2 million distinct CDR3 sequences, less than 45% occurring once; the ten biggest clones make up over 8.5%. Sequencing was performed on peripheral blood or thyroid tissue (not recorded which). The receptors here all came from an adult man with Graves' hyperthyroidism.

This clonotype was seen ten or more times. The chain uses TRBV7-9 and TRBJ2-7; D is uncertain. Germline lookup yields CDR1 SEHNR and CDR2 FQNEAQ (reference sequence). CDR3 length equals 15 residues. The ends were cut back, 3 bases at V and 5 bases at J, with 17 bases in the middle. The CDR3 DNA reads TGTGCCAGCAGCTTCCCTTCCTTTCCGGAACACGAGCAGTACTTC. Translated: CASSFPSFPEHEQYF.

The rearrangement uses TRBV10-2 and TRBJ1-4; no reliable D call. Germline V gene data show CDR1 as WSHSY and CDR2 as SAAADI. This CDR3 has 13 amino acids. The V end lost 0 bases, the J end lost 7 bases, and 6 bases lay between the germline ends. The CDR3 spells CASSESGSEKLFF. The CDR3 DNA reads TGCGCCAGCAGTGAGTCAGGGAGTGAAAAACTGTTTTTT.

This clonotype was recorded at least ten times. This sequence joins TRBV20-1 and TRBJ2-5; 9 positions agree with TRBD2. Germline values: CDR1 DFQATT, CDR2 SNEGSKA (reference sequence). CDR3 length: 12 amino acids. The CDR3 nucleotides read TGCAGGGCCGGGACTAGCCTGGAGACCCAGTACTTC. It encodes CRAGTSLETQYF.

For this clonotype: Since a much larger clone is just one base distant, this may be a read error. The CDR3 end shows no conserved phenylalanine or tryptophan, and so a read error is likely. The rearrangement joins TRBV9 to TRBJ1-2, with 8 bases matching TRBD1. The CDR3 covers 16 residues. V trimming: 3 bases; J trimming: 3 bases; junction bases outside the gene matches: 10. CDR1 is SGDLS, CDR2 YYNGEE, per germline. CDR3 in DNA: TGTGCCAGCAGCGCGGAGGACAGGGCCAGAGACTATGGCTACACCCTC. Translated, it gives CASSAEDRARDYGYTL.

In its sample, this clonotype was seen once. The CDR3 spells CASSLWGGKLFF. Here the CDR3 DNA reads TGTGCCAGCAGCTTATGGGGCGGAAAACTGTTTTTT. This sequence joins TRBV7-2 and TRBJ1-4; D is possibly TRBD1 (5 bases). CDR1 and CDR2 (germline): SGHTA, FQGNSA. V was cut by 2 bases and J by 10 bases, with 8 bases left in between. The CDR3 extends over 12 amino acids.

This clonotype occurred many times. This chain links TRBV11-3 with TRBJ2-7; 8 nucleotides align to TRBD1. V shed 1 base and J 5 bases; nucleotides not matched to a gene: 1. The CDR3 loop spans 13 amino acids. Germline V CDR1 and CDR2: SGHNT, YENEEA. CDR3 sequence (DNA): TGTGCCAGCAGCTTAGTGGGACAGGACGAGCAGTACTTC. The encoded protein is CASSLVGQDEQYF. Based on the CDR3 plus reference TRBV11-3 and TRBJ2-7, the full variable domain is EAGVVQSPRYKIIEKKQPVAFWCNPISGHNTLYWYLQNLGQGPELLIRYENEEAVDDSQLPKDRFSAERLKGVDSTLKIQPAELGDSAVYLCASSLVGQDEQYFGPGTRLTVT.

This rearrangement joins TRBV29-1 to TRBJ2-5; 9 bases fit TRBD1. The germline V gene has CDR1 SQVTM and CDR2 ANQGSEA. Trimming removed 6 bases from V and 1 base from J; junction bases left unmatched: 6. CDR3 length: 14 residues. The CDR3 is CSVRQGDSQETQYF. In DNA, the CDR3 is TGCAGCGTGAGACAGGGGGACAGCCAAGAGACCCAGTACTTC.

There are a few counts of this clonotype. The chain joins TRBV6-5 to TRBJ2-7; TRBD1 matches 11 bases. The CDR3 sequence is 16 residues long. Germline trimming cut 2 bases from V and 3 bases from J; bases unmatched to any gene: 6. Per the germline V gene, CDR1 is MNHEY and CDR2 is SVGAGI. The CDR3 loop is CASSYTGTGGVYEQYF. CDR3 DNA: TGTGCCAGCAGTTACACCGGGACAGGGGGTGTCTACGAGCAGTACTTC.

Concerning this clonotype: Just one base apart from a much larger clone, this may be a read error. J is TRBJ2-7 and V is TRBV20-1, with 8 bases fitting TRBD1. Germline values: CDR1 DFQATT, CDR2 SNEGSKA (reference sequence). The CDR3 loop spans 14 amino acids. The CDR3 DNA sequence: TGCAGTGCTGGAGATTACAGGGGGTCCTACGAGCAGTACTTC. Translation gives CSAGDYRGSYEQYF.

At least ten counts were recorded for this clonotype. This chain uses TRBV24-1 with TRBJ2-2, with D possibly being TRBD1 (6 bases). The CDR3 is made up of 17 amino acids. V gave up 1 base and J gave up 2 bases, with 13 bases separating them. Germline loops: CDR1 KGHDR, CDR2 SFDVKD. The CDR3 loop is CATSDFPGVVNTGELFF. For the CDR3, the DNA is TGTGCCACCAGTGATTTCCCAGGGGTCGTTAACACCGGGGAGCTGTTTTTT.

As regards this clonotype: Lacking the conserved final phenylalanine or tryptophan, this CDR3 likely reflects a read error. The DNA is omitted, as the CDR3 cannot be located on it reliably, and the CDR3 follows TCRdb's listing. The chain has TRBV11-2 and TRBJ2-7. The CDR3 length is 8 residues, termini included. Germline V CDR1 and CDR2: SGHAT, FQNNGV. This CDR3 is CASSHFGS.

The chain links TRBV12-3 or TRBV12-4 to TRBJ2-5; 12 bases are a match to TRBD2. With 3 bases clipped from V and 6 bases from J, the junction kept 8 bases outside the gene matches. The CDR3 has 16 amino acids. For the CDR3, the DNA is TGTGCCAGCAGTTTGGCTAGCGGGGGGGTAATCCAGACCCAGTACTTC. Translated, it gives CASSLASGGVIQTQYF.

The chain joins TRBV10-3 to TRBJ1-2; D not certain. CDR1 is ENHRY and CDR2 is SYGVKD in the germline V gene. This CDR3 is 18 amino acids long. The V and J ends lost 1 base and 9 bases respectively, with 27 bases between them. The CDR3 loop reads CAISELRSVGFGVSRYTF. The DNA of the CDR3 is TGTGCCATCAGTGAGTTACGGTCCGTGGGGTTTGGTGTCAGCCGCTACACCTTC.

This clonotype has ten or more counts. The CDR3 reads CASSEFREMETQYF. DNA for the CDR3: TGTGCCAGCAGTGAATTTCGGGAAATGGAGACCCAGTACTTC. This chain uses TRBV25-1 with TRBJ2-5; tentative D call: TRBD2 (5 bases). Deletions cut 1 base from V and 5 bases from J, with 11 bases between. The CDR3 is 14 amino acids. Germline CDR1 is MGHDK and CDR2 is SYGVNS.

The chain employs TRBV20-1 and TRBJ2-2; the D gene is possibly TRBD1 (5 bases). Germline-derived CDR1 and CDR2 are DFQATT and SNEGSKA (reference sequence). The CDR3 runs 13 residues. V was shortened by 5 bases and J by 2 bases, with 9 bases between the two germline ends. The CDR3 DNA reads TGCAGTGCTCATACAGGTAACACCGGGGAGCTGTTTTTT. Translation: CSAHTGNTGELFF.

This clonotype was picked up many times. The CDR3 coding sequence is TGTGCCAGCACACACCACCCAAGCGAGCAGTACTTC. Translation gives CASTHHPSEQYF. The J gene is TRBJ2-7, the V gene TRBV12-3 or TRBV12-4, with D uncertain. The V end lost 7 bases, the J end lost 6 bases, and 13 bases lay between the germline ends. The CDR3 is made up of 12 amino acids.

This clonotype showed up many times. This CDR3 is CASSRGTSATYEQYF. In DNA form, the CDR3 reads TGTGCCAGCAGCCGCGGGACTAGCGCAACCTACGAGCAGTACTTC. The gene calls are TRBV13 and TRBJ2-7; 10 bases are a match to TRBD2. The CDR3 extends over 15 amino acids. Looked up from germline, CDR1 is PRHDT and CDR2 is FYEKMQ (reference sequence). V trimming: 5 bases; J trimming: 2 bases; junction bases outside the gene matches: 6.

This clonotype has only a few counts. The genes are TRBV19 and TRBJ2-5; D not resolved. The CDR3 covers 13 residues. Germline CDR1 is LNHDA and CDR2 is SQIVND (reference sequence). With 11 bases removed from V and 0 bases from J, the gap between germline ends came to 13 bases. CDR3 loop: CAWSVPNQETQYF. CDR3 in DNA: TGTGCCTGGAGTGTACCGAACCAAGAGACCCAGTACTTC. Variable domain in full (rest from reference TRBV19 and TRBJ2-5): DGGITQSPKYLFRKEGQNVTLSCEQNLNHDAMYWYRQDPGQGLRLIYYSQIVNDFQKGDIAEGYSVSREKKESFPLTVTSAQKNPTAFYLCAWSVPNQETQYFGPGTRLLVL.

This clonotype was seen ten or more times. V and J are TRBV7-8 and TRBJ1-3; no firm D call. CDR3 length: 14 residues. Germline V gene sequence: CDR1 SGHVS, CDR2 FQNEAQ. Trimming took off 6 bases at V and 4 bases at J, with 13 bases between the two ends. This CDR3 reads CASRHRDEGNTIYF. CDR3 DNA sequence: TGTGCCAGCAGACACCGAGACGAAGGAAACACCATATATTTT.

The V and J genes are TRBV20-1 and TRBJ1-1; TRBD1 matches 8 bases. Germline values: CDR1 DFQATT, CDR2 SNEGSKA (reference sequence). The CDR3 sequence is 17 residues long. The J segment lost 4 bases and the V segment lost 2 bases, leaving 15 bases of the junction unmatched. The CDR3: CSARLFWTGLDVTEAFF. CDR3 nucleotides: TGCAGTGCTAGACTTTTCTGGACAGGGTTGGACGTCACTGAAGCTTTCTTT.

Many counts were recorded for this clonotype. The J gene is TRBJ1-6, the V gene TRBV9; TRBD1 aligns across 8 bases. This CDR3 region has 15 residues. The germline V gene encodes CDR1 SGDLS and CDR2 YYNGEE. Germline trimming cut 3 bases from V and 8 bases from J; bases unmatched to any gene: 7. The CDR3 DNA sequence: TGTGCCAGCAGCGATCGGACAGGGTCAGATTCACCCCTCCACTTT. It encodes CASSDRTGSDSPLHF.

The chain is built from TRBV7-2 and TRBJ1-4; D is uncertain. The CDR3 extends over 11 amino acids. Looked up from germline, CDR1 is SGHTA and CDR2 is FQGNSA. The V and J ends lost 5 bases and 14 bases respectively, with 12 bases between them. This chain's CDR3 is CASSNGPVLFF. The CDR3 DNA is TGTGCCAGCAGCAACGGACCCGTGCTGTTTTTT.